The 17 T cell receptor beta chains below all came from one sample that was sequenced in a study of blood T cell repertoires in COVID-19. Only in-frame clones appear in the TCRdb table, and some are missing; sequencing was by immunoSEQ multiplex PCR. The sample gives 210,000 or so clones, about 88% of which show up once; roughly 5.6% is in the top ten. Sequenced material: peripheral blood. Receptors originate from a woman aged 40 to 55 who had recovered from COVID-19.

In DNA form, the CDR3 reads TGCAGCGTTGACCGGCCAGCGGGAGATACGCAGTATTTT. It codes for CSVDRPAGDTQYF. The rearrangement uses TRBV29-1 and TRBJ2-3; maybe TRBD2 (6 bases). Germline loops: CDR1 SQVTM, CDR2 ANQGSEA. Trimming cost V 3 bases and J 5 bases, with 12 bases left between them. The CDR3 runs 13 residues.

The rearrangement joins TRBV18 to TRBJ2-1, with a possible D match to TRBD2 (6 bases). This CDR3 has 16 amino acids. Germline V lookup: CDR1 KGHSH, CDR2 LQKENI. Trimming shortened V by 0 bases and J by 3 bases, and 12 bases separated the two germline ends. The CDR3 reads CASSPPKAGSYNEQFF. CDR3 bases: TGTGCCAGCTCACCACCGAAGGCGGGGAGCTACAATGAGCAGTTCTTC.

This chain links TRBV11-2 with TRBJ2-7; tentative D call: TRBD2 (5 bases). V lost 2 bases, J lost 2 bases, and 7 bases lay in between. The germline gives CDR1 SGHAT, CDR2 FQNNGV. This CDR3 contains 13 residues. The CDR3 sequence: CASSLRDPYEQYF. CDR3 bases: TGTGCCAGCAGCTTACGGGATCCCTACGAGCAGTACTTC.

This chain links TRBV2 with TRBJ1-5; D is perhaps TRBD1 (6 bases). This CDR3 has 14 residues. V lost 5 bases, J lost 1 base, and 9 bases lay in between. Germline V gene data show CDR1 as SNHLY and CDR2 as FYNNEI. Written as DNA, the CDR3 is TGTGCCAGCAGTCCGGACAGAAGCAATCAGCCCCAGCATTTT. Residues: CASSPDRSNQPQHF.

The chain recombines TRBV19 with TRBJ2-1; the D gene is possibly TRBD1 (6 bases). Trimming cost V 10 bases and J 0 bases, with 19 bases left between them. Germline V gene sequence: CDR1 LNHDA, CDR2 SQIVND (reference sequence). This CDR3 has 16 amino acids. CDR3 protein: CATSDSLRSSYNEQFF. CDR3 DNA sequence: TGTGCCACTTCGGACAGTCTCCGGAGCTCCTACAATGAGCAGTTCTTC.

In DNA form, the CDR3 reads TGTGCCAGCAGCTTGCCTAGCGGGAGTTCAGATACGCAGTATTTT. Translated, it gives CASSLPSGSSDTQYF. V usage is TRBV5-6 and J usage is TRBJ2-3; 10 bases align to TRBD2. V dropped 1 base and J dropped 4; count of bases not matched to a gene: 3. The germline V gene has CDR1 SGHDT and CDR2 YYEEEE. The CDR3 spans 15 residues.

The rearrangement joins TRBV16 to TRBJ2-2; no firm D call. The CDR3 contains 13 residues. V lost 5 bases, J lost 4 bases, and 8 bases lay in between. Germline V gives CDR1 KGHSY, CDR2 FQNENV. CDR3 nucleotide sequence: TGTGCCAGCAGCGGAGCGAGCACCGGGGAGCTGTTTTTT. Protein: CASSGASTGELFF.

The chain has TRBV9 and TRBJ1-2; 8 bases agree with TRBD1. Trimming removed 6 bases from V and 1 base from J; junction bases left unmatched: 8. The CDR3 has 15 amino acids. Germline values: CDR1 SGDLS, CDR2 YYNGEE. The CDR3 sequence: CASTIGGQDNYGYTF. The CDR3 DNA reads TGTGCCAGCACCATAGGGGGACAGGATAACTATGGCTACACCTTC.

This chain uses TRBV5-1 with TRBJ2-5; a possible D gene is TRBD2 (6 bases). V was shortened by 0 bases and J by 3 bases, with 9 bases between the two germline ends. The CDR3 has 14 residues. Germline V gene lookup returns CDR1 SGHRS and CDR2 YFSETQ. The CDR3 here is CASSLAREKETQYF. DNA of the CDR3: TGCGCCAGCAGCTTGGCCCGGGAGAAAGAGACCCAGTACTTC.

This chain connects TRBV7-9 to TRBJ1-2, with unresolved D. V was cut by 2 bases and J by 4 bases, with 14 bases left in between. The V gene's germline CDR1 is SEHNR and CDR2 FQNEAQ (reference sequence). The CDR3 loop spans 15 amino acids. Here the CDR3 reads CASSLSLGSRYGYTF. The CDR3 DNA is TGTGCCAGCAGCTTAAGTCTCGGGAGCCGCTATGGCTACACCTTC.

This clone was observed a single time. The chain combines TRBV18 with TRBJ2-5, with a weak D call TRBD1 (5 bases). The germline gives CDR1 KGHSH, CDR2 LQKENI. V lost 3 bases to trimming and J lost 2 bases, with 7 bases between them. This CDR3 comprises 13 residues. This CDR3 reads CASSPRQQETQYF. The CDR3, as DNA: TGTGCCAGCTCACCCCGACAGCAAGAGACCCAGTACTTC.

V gene TRBV27 combines with J gene TRBJ1-1, with D tentatively TRBD1 (5 bases). The CDR3 extends over 17 amino acids. Trimming pared 0 bases from V and 5 bases from J, leaving 19 bases between. In germline, CDR1 is MNHEY, CDR2 SMNVEV (reference sequence). CDR3 residues: CASSLSVDPGGGTEAFF. In DNA form, the CDR3 reads TGTGCCAGCAGTTTATCGGTAGACCCCGGGGGGGGGACTGAAGCTTTCTTT.

This chain uses TRBV30 with TRBJ2-3; 11 bases fit TRBD1. Per germline, CDR1 GTSNPN and CDR2 SVGIG (reference sequence). The CDR3 totals 15 residues. After removal of 8 bases from V and 1 base from J, the junction contained 8 bases not matched to a gene. The DNA of the CDR3 is TGTGCCGGAAACGGGGACAGGGGGGGCACAGATACGCAGTATTTT. This encodes CAGNGDRGGTDTQYF.

This clone was seen more than once but under ten times. This chain joins TRBV3-1 (or the pseudogene TRBV3-2) and TRBJ2-7; 8 bases line up with TRBD1. CDR1 is LGHDT and CDR2 is YNNKEL in the germline V gene (reference sequence). J gave up 3 bases and V 5 bases, and 15 bases lay outside the gene matches. The CDR3 runs to 17 residues. The DNA of the CDR3 is TGTGCCAGCAGCTTTCGCACCACAGGGGGTTCTTTCTACGAGCAGTACTTC. Its protein product is CASSFRTTGGSFYEQYF.

The chain joins TRBV2 to TRBJ1-2; 7 positions agree with TRBD1. J gave up 6 bases and V 6 bases, and 7 bases lay outside the gene matches. The germline CDR1 and CDR2 sequences are SNHLY and FYNNEI. CDR3 length: 13 amino acids. CDR3 region: CASRPGQNDGYTF. The CDR3 bases are TGTGCCAGCAGACCGGGACAGAATGATGGCTACACCTTC.

The V gene is TRBV5-5, the J gene TRBJ1-4; no firm D call. The CDR3 extends over 13 amino acids. V was clipped by 0 bases and J by 4 bases, with 4 bases between them. Per the germline V gene, CDR1 is SGHKS and CDR2 is YYEKEE (reference sequence). The CDR3 DNA is TGTGCCAGCAGCTTGGCCGTTAATGAAAAACTGTTTTTT. Translating it yields CASSLAVNEKLFF.

The CDR3 DNA reads TGTGCCAGCAGCACTGGGGACAGGAATCAGCCCCAGCATTTT. Translation gives CASSTGDRNQPQHF. The chain is built from TRBV6-5 and TRBJ1-5, with 8 positions matching TRBD1. Germline V gives CDR1 MNHEY, CDR2 SVGAGI. With 6 bases clipped from V and 4 bases from J, the junction kept 5 bases outside the gene matches. This CDR3 contains 14 residues.